What follows is one TCR beta chain and its context. These data belong to a study of cytotoxic CD8 clonotypes in ibrutinib-treated CLL. As input for TCR beta libraries, approximately 1.9 micrograms of genomic DNA came from cryopreserved PBMCs. Profiled with immunoSEQ multiplex PCR; TCRdb holds only in-frame clones, not every one. The table includes roughly 200,000 clones, more than 65% detected once. Germline values: CDR1 KGHSH, CDR2 LQKENI. The CDR3 is 18 amino acids. Trimming cost V 6 bases and J 4 bases; bases outside gene matches: 18. The material was PBMCs, obtained after 12 months of ibrutinib treatment. This sequence originates from a human donor with chronic lymphocytic leukemia. The rearrangement uses TRBV18 and TRBJ1-1, with 9 bases identical to TRBD1. The CDR3 region is CASSPVSRGQGSLTEAFF. The CDR3 DNA reads TGTGCCAGCTCCCCAGTGTCCCGAGGACAGGGGAGTCTCACTGAAGCTTTCTTT.